The source of this T cell receptor beta chain is a study of human T cells and chemical hapten exposure. This clonotype was recorded many times. The V and J ends lost 6 bases and 0 bases respectively, with 15 bases between them. The CDR3 consists of 15 residues. CDR1 is SGHTA and CDR2 is FQGNSA in the germline V gene. Time point indicated: healthy volunteer bleed at 2 weeks. Before extraction, the whole blood was not fractionated, and total RNA was taken from it. One entry per CDR3 protein results from TCRdb running MiXCR on the RACE reads. In the table there are roughly 100,000 distinct CDR3 sequences, about 8.6% of which are singletons.

Sequencing input: whole blood. This clonotype was sampled from a female donor in good health. Some clones in this sample may be carry-over from other donors' samples. J is TRBJ2-7 and V is TRBV7-2, with D possibly matching TRBD1 (6 bases). The CDR3 is CASSGWGRASYEQYF. The CDR3 nucleotides read TGTGCCAGCAGTGGGTGGGGGCGGGCCTCCTACGAGCAGTACTTC.